Presented here are 20 T cell receptor beta chains from one specimen sequenced in a study of shared clonotypes between healthy human individuals. Clones were sequenced by immunoSEQ multiplex PCR, and TCRdb holds only the in-frame ones, with some missing. The sample records approximately 1.5 million clones, about 98.5% being singletons. Sample: naive CD4+ T cells sorted from blood. Subset reported: CD45RA+ positively selected. These TCRs come from a man aged 30 to 45 in good health.

The CDR3 sequence is CALNPRGGGNTIYF. The CDR3 DNA reads as TGTGCCCTCAACCCCCGGGGAGGAGGAAACACCATATATTTT. V gene TRBV30 combines with J gene TRBJ1-3; no definite D call. Germline CDR1 and CDR2: GTSNPN and SVGIG (reference sequence). The CDR3 has 14 residues. V was clipped by 8 bases and J by 4 bases, with 18 bases between them.

This chain uses TRBV5-1 with TRBJ2-7; 10 bases are a match to TRBD1. The J segment lost 7 bases and the V segment lost 0 bases, leaving 4 bases of the junction unmatched. The CDR3 length is 14 residues. Germline lookup yields CDR1 SGHRS and CDR2 YFSETQ. The CDR3 DNA reads TGCGCCAGCAGCTTGGGGGGACAGGGGCAGGAGCAGTACTTC. Translated, it gives CASSLGGQGQEQYF. The full variable domain, completed using reference TRBV5-1 and TRBJ2-7, is KAGVTQTPRYLIKTRGQQVTLSCSPISGHRSVSWYQQTPGQGLQFLFEYFSETQRNKGNFPGRFSGRQFSNSRSEMNVSTLELGDSALYLCASSLGGQGQEQYFGPGTRLTVT.

The chain combines TRBV27 with TRBJ1-5, with D uncertain. The CDR3 consists of 13 residues. V lost 5 bases to trimming and J lost 5 bases, with 10 bases between them. Germline V gives CDR1 MNHEY, CDR2 SMNVEV (reference sequence). Written as DNA, the CDR3 is TGTGCCAGCAGTGATATCCGCCATCAGCCCCAGCATTTT. Translated, it gives CASSDIRHQPQHF.

To note about this clone: This sample also contains other DNA sequences that code for the same CDR3. The chain uses TRBV28 and TRBJ2-7; D gene ambiguous. Deletions cut 2 bases from V and 1 base from J, with 3 bases between. The CDR3 extends over 12 amino acids. The germline gives CDR1 MDHEN, CDR2 SYDVKM. In DNA, the CDR3 is TGTGCCAGCAGTTTACTATCCTACGAGCAGTACTTC. Translation gives CASSLLSYEQYF.

The genes are TRBV7-8 and TRBJ2-3, with TRBD2 identical over 8 bases. The germline CDR1 and CDR2 sequences are SGHVS and FQNEAQ. This CDR3 is 18 amino acids long. V gave up 2 bases and J gave up 2 bases; unmatched junction bases: 12. Here the CDR3 DNA reads TGTGCCAGCAGCTTACGATCCAGGCTAGCGGGCGTCACAGATACGCAGTATTTT. It codes for CASSLRSRLAGVTDTQYF.

The chain has TRBV7-3 and TRBJ2-5; 10 bases are a match to TRBD2. The CDR3 sequence is 15 residues long. V lost 5 bases and J lost 1; bases outside the gene matches: 4. CDR1 is SGHTA, CDR2 FQGTGA, per germline. CDR3 amino acids: CASSASGSFQETQYF. CDR3 bases: TGTGCCAGCAGCGCTAGCGGGAGCTTCCAAGAGACCCAGTACTTC.

The rearrangement links TRBV11-2 to TRBJ2-1; 11 bases match TRBD2. Germline values: CDR1 SGHAT, CDR2 FQNNGV. This CDR3 region has 15 residues. Trimming at V came to 3 bases and at J to 6 bases, leaving 4 bases not matched to a gene. CDR3 nucleotide sequence: TGTGCCAGCAGCTTTGGGACTAGCGGAACCAATGAGCAGTTCTTC. It translates to CASSFGTSGTNEQFF.

V gene TRBV10-3 combines with J gene TRBJ2-3; TRBD2 is a possible D gene (8 bases). The V gene lost 8 bases and the J gene lost 0 bases, with 21 bases spanning the gap. Germline lookup yields CDR1 ENHRY and CDR2 SYGVKD. CDR3 length: 17 amino acids. CDR3 DNA: TGTGCCATCGGACTAGCCCCAGGGGGAGGAAGCACAGATACGCAGTATTTT. It is translated as CAIGLAPGGGSTDTQYF.

Concerning this clone itself: Other DNA sequences from this sample encode an identical CDR3 as well. The chain employs TRBV6-1 and TRBJ1-5; maybe TRBD1 (6 bases). Per germline, CDR1 MNHNS and CDR2 SASEGT. The CDR3 is made up of 13 amino acids. Between the trimmed V and J ends, which lost 8 bases and 1 base, there was a span of 9 bases. For the CDR3, the DNA is TGTGCCAGCCGTACAGGGAGCAATCAGCCCCAGCATTTT. Translation: CASRTGSNQPQHF.

V is TRBV11-2 and J is TRBJ2-6; 7 bases are a match to TRBD1. The CDR3 sequence is 19 residues long. Germline CDR1 and CDR2: SGHAT and FQNNGV. V lost 7 bases, J lost 0 bases, and 15 bases stayed unmatched. The CDR3 DNA follows: TGTGCCAGCACCCCCGACCCCGGGACAGTCCTCTCTGGGGCCAACGTCCTGACTTTC. This encodes CASTPDPGTVLSGANVLTF.

The J gene is TRBJ1-2, the V gene TRBV6-5; D is unresolved. V was pared by 2 bases and J by 10 bases, with 23 bases between. The CDR3 is 16 amino acids. Per the germline V gene, CDR1 is MNHEY and CDR2 is SVGAGI. The CDR3 loop is CASSYTSFGREEDYTF. DNA of the CDR3: TGTGCCAGCAGTTACACGTCATTTGGGCGTGAGGAGGACTACACCTTC.

The J gene is TRBJ2-5, the V gene TRBV25-1; the match to TRBD2 covers 7 bases. The germline V gene encodes CDR1 MGHDK and CDR2 SYGVNS. The CDR3 is 15 amino acids. Unmatched junction bases numbered 9, after V lost 4 bases and J lost 4 bases. CDR3 loop: CASSVAGRGGETQYF. The CDR3 coding sequence is TGTGCCAGCAGTGTAGCAGGGAGGGGTGGAGAGACCCAGTACTTC.

V is TRBV9 and J is TRBJ2-3, with 11 positions matching TRBD2. CDR1 is SGDLS and CDR2 is YYNGEE in the germline V gene. The CDR3 loop spans 16 amino acids. V was pared by 2 bases and J by 2 bases, with 4 bases of the junction left unmatched. CDR3 nucleotides: TGTGCCAGCAGCGTTGGGACTAGCGGTCTCACAGATACGCAGTATTTT. This sequence encodes CASSVGTSGLTDTQYF.

V is TRBV5-8 and J is TRBJ2-1; 9 positions match TRBD2. Trimming took 3 bases from V and 1 from J; bases not matched to a gene: 11. Germline-derived CDR1 and CDR2 are SGHTS and YDEGEE. The length of the CDR3 is 18 residues. The CDR3 DNA follows: TGTGCCAGCAGCTCATTTGATGGACTAGCGATGTCCTACAATGAGCAGTTCTTC. The encoded protein is CASSSFDGLAMSYNEQFF.

Notes on this clone: The sample carries other DNA sequences with the same CDR3. CDR3: CASSLLRDRDQPQHF. The CDR3 coding sequence is TGTGCCAGCAGTTTATTGCGGGACAGGGATCAGCCCCAGCATTTT. The chain uses TRBV27 and TRBJ1-5; 9 positions match TRBD1. V trimming: 1 base; J trimming: 5 bases; junction bases outside the gene matches: 3. Germline V CDR1 and CDR2: MNHEY, SMNVEV (reference sequence). The CDR3 contains 15 residues.

This chain uses TRBV4-1 with TRBJ1-2; 11 nucleotides line up with TRBD1. The germline gives CDR1 MGHRA, CDR2 YSYEKL. V dropped 1 base and J dropped 7; count of bases not matched to a gene: 8. The CDR3 has 16 amino acids. CDR3 sequence (DNA): TGCGCCAGCAGCCAAGTCGTCGCGGGACAGGGGGGTGGCTACACCTTC. It codes for CASSQVVAGQGGGYTF.

This sequence joins TRBV2 and TRBJ2-5; D gene ambiguous. V lost 8 bases and J lost 4, with 14 bases in between. The CDR3 consists of 13 residues. Per the germline V gene, CDR1 is SNHLY and CDR2 is FYNNEI. CDR3: CASSNTQLETQYF. DNA for the CDR3: TGTGCCAGCTCGAACACACAGTTAGAGACCCAGTACTTC.

The chain links TRBV19 to TRBJ2-7; 9 nucleotides line up with TRBD1. The CDR3 has 15 residues. Germline V gene data show CDR1 as LNHDA and CDR2 as SQIVND (reference sequence). V gave up 2 bases and J gave up 1 base; unmatched junction bases: 3. The CDR3: CASSIPGTGSYEQYF. CDR3 sequence (DNA): TGTGCCAGTAGTATACCTGGGACAGGGTCCTACGAGCAGTACTTC. The whole variable domain, filled in from reference TRBV19 and TRBJ2-7, reads DGGITQSPKYLFRKEGQNVTLSCEQNLNHDAMYWYRQDPGQGLRLIYYSQIVNDFQKGDIAEGYSVSREKKESFPLTVTSAQKNPTAFYLCASSIPGTGSYEQYFGPGTRLTVT.

The chain recombines TRBV18 with TRBJ2-7; TRBD2 matches at 8 bases. Per the germline V gene, CDR1 is KGHSH and CDR2 is LQKENI. V was pared by 7 bases and J by 3 bases, with 14 bases of the junction left unmatched. The CDR3 length is 16 residues. In DNA, the CDR3 is TGTGCCAGCTACGGGGGGGTGCGGGAGAGGGACTACGAGCAGTACTTC. Its translation: CASYGGVRERDYEQYF.

The chain joins TRBV5-1 to TRBJ2-3; 10 bases map to TRBD2. The V gene end was trimmed by 6 bases and the J gene end by 4 bases; junction bases not matched to a gene: 5. The CDR3 is made up of 14 amino acids. Germline V lookup: CDR1 SGHRS, CDR2 YFSETQ. Here the CDR3 DNA reads TGCGCCAGCATGCTAGCGGGAGCGGCAGATACGCAGTATTTT. Amino acid sequence: CASMLAGAADTQYF.